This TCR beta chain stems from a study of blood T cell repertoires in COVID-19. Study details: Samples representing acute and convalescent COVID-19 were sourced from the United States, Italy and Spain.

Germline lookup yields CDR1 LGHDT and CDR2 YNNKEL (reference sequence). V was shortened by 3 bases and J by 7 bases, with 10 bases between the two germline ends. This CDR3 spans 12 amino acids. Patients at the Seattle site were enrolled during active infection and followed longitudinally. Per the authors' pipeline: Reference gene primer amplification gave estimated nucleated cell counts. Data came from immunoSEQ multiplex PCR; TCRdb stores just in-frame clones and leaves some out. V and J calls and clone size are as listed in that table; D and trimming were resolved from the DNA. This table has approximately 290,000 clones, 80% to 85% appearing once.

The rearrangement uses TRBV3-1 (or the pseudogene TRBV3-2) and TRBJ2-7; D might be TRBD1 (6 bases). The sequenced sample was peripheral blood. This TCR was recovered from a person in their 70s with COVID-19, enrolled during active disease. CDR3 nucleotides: TGTGCCAGCAGCCACCTGACAGGAGAGCAGTACTTC. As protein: CASSHLTGEQYF.